These T cell receptor beta chains were read from a single sample in a study of CD8 T cells in Susac syndrome. TCRdb used MiXCR to reprocess the immunoSEQ multiplex PCR reads, holding one entry per CDR3 protein. Here the sample spans approximately 190,000 distinct CDR3 sequences, over 90% being singletons. The sample was CD4+ T cells from PBMCs. Source of these receptors: a human donor with multiple sclerosis. CDR3s include the opening cysteine and the closing phenylalanine or tryptophan. D genes are given only for firm matches. Clone size is stated in some rows and not others, as once, few, many or a class when expanded.

TRBV20-1	NA	TRBJ2-3	once	TGCAGTGCTAGAGGTCCAGGCAGACAACATAGCGGAGGAACAGATACGCAGTATTTT	CSARGPGRQHSGGTDTQYF
TRBV12-3/TRBV12-4	TRBD1	TRBJ2-7	NA	TGTGCCTCCTCGGGACAGGGGAACGAGCAGTACTTC	CASSGQGNEQYF
TRBV7-8	NA	TRBJ2-1	once	TGTGCCAGCAGCTTAGTAGAGGGCGAGTACAATGAGCAGTTCTTC	CASSLVEGEYNEQFF
TRBV30	TRBD1	TRBJ2-7	NA	TGTGCCTGGACGAACCGGGACAGGGGCTACGAGCAGTACTTC	CAWTNRDRGYEQYF
TRBV6-5	NA	TRBJ2-5	once	TGTGCCAGCAGATCCACTCTGACCCAGTACTTC	CASRSTLTQYF
TRBV3-1	TRBD2	TRBJ2-1	NA	TGTGCCAGCAGCCAAAGGGCTAGCGGGAACGGGAATGAGCAGTTCTTC	CASSQRASGNGNEQFF
TRBV29-1	NA	TRBJ2-7	NA	TGCAGCGTTGAAAGGGGTCAGGGTATGACCTACGAGCAGTACTTC	CSVERGQGMTYEQYF
TRBV11-2	NA	TRBJ2-5	NA	TGTGCCAGCAGCTTAGATCAGGGGACCCAGTACTTC	CASSLDQGTQYF
TRBV9	NA	TRBJ1-2	NA	TGTGCCAGCAGCCAAGAGGCTTATGGCTACACCTTC	CASSQEAYGYTF
TRBV3-1	TRBD2	TRBJ2-1	NA	TGTGCCAGCAGCCAGGCGGGGGGGCGGGACAATGAGCAGTTCTTC	CASSQAGGRDNEQFF
TRBV20-1	NA	TRBJ1-1	NA	TGCAGTGCTCCGAAGGAGAACACTGAAGCTTTCTTT	CSAPKENTEAFF
TRBV4-2	NA	TRBJ2-3	NA	TGTGCCAGCAGCCGGGACTTACGTTCTAGCACAGATACGCAGTATTTT	CASSRDLRSSTDTQYF
TRBV7-8	TRBD1	TRBJ2-1	NA	TGTGCCAGCAGCTCTACGGGACAGGAAGGAGGCAATGAGCAGTTCTTC	CASSSTGQEGGNEQFF
TRBV29-1	TRBD2	TRBJ2-7	NA	TGCAGCGTGGGGAGACTAGCGGGGACCTACGAGCAGTACTTC	CSVGRLAGTYEQYF
TRBV2	NA	TRBJ1-6	NA	TGTGCCAGCAGTGAACGCGCGGGACGGGATAATTCACCCCTCCACTTT	CASSERAGRDNSPLHF
TRBV24-1	NA	TRBJ1-1	NA	TGTGCCACCAGTGAGACCGGGAAAGGGTACACTGAAGCTTTCTTT	CATSETGKGYTEAFF
TRBV4-1	TRBD2	TRBJ2-1	NA	TGCGCCAGCAGCCAAGAAGCGCGGGGGGACTACAATGAGCAGTTCTTC	CASSQEARGDYNEQFF
TRBV5-1	NA	TRBJ2-3	NA	TGCGCCAGCAGCTTGGGGCCAGAGAGCACAGATACGCAGTATTTT	CASSLGPESTDTQYF
TRBV27	TRBD1	TRBJ1-1	NA	TGTGCCAGCAGTACCAGACAGGGGGACACTGAAGCTTTCTTT	CASSTRQGDTEAFF
TRBV25-1	NA	TRBJ1-5	NA	TGTGCCAGCAGTCCCGGGGGGCAGCTTAATCAGCCCCAGCATTTT	CASSPGGQLNQPQHF